The T cell receptor beta chain under discussion was sequenced for a study of OX40 agonist ivuxolimab in advanced cancers. Turning to the overall study: The costimulatory receptor OX40 (CD134) was targeted by ivuxolimab, a fully human IgG2 agonistic monoclonal antibody. Partial responses were achieved by three dose-escalation patients, of whom one had hepatocellular carcinoma and two had cutaneous melanoma. Peripheral TCRbeta sequencing aimed to test whether ivuxolimab altered TCR sequence diversity and caused clonal T-cell expansion. A male proportion of about 79% and a mean age of about 60 years, ranging from about 20 to 80, were recorded for the dose-escalation cohort. Prior anti-PD-1, anti-PD-L1 or anti-CTLA-4 therapy was permitted, and 40% to 50% of dose-escalation patients had received checkpoint inhibitors. Among the approximately 50 dose-escalation patients, around 19 had hepatocellular carcinoma, 15 or so melanoma, 9 renal cell carcinoma and 9 head and neck cancer. The paper describes the monotherapy dose-escalation part (N ≈ 51 patients) of the phase I trial of ivuxolimab. Intravenous ivuxolimab was administered to patients every 2 weeks at six dose levels: 0.01, 0.1, 0.3, 1.5, 3 and 10 mg/kg.

General findings and caveats noted by the study authors: On average, CD8+ T cells showed more expanded clones than CD4+ T cells after ivuxolimab. Clonal expansion of both CD4+ and CD8+ blood T cells was observed from baseline to week 6 at doses 0.1 to 3.0 mg/kg. Low levels of normalized T-cell clonal expansion were also shown by some nonresponding patients. Partial responders in the 0.1-3.0 mg/kg groups had among the lowest normalized peripheral clonal expansion, especially among CD8+ T cells. Antigen specificity was not determined for the clonally expanded peripheral T cells.

CDR1 is given as SGHDT and CDR2 as YYEEEE, both from the germline V gene. The CDR3 measures 13 amino acids from cysteine to phenylalanine. The DNA shown is the 39-base CDR3, in frame from base 1. V is cut back by 1 base and J by 4 bases, with 0 bases in the junction unmatched. The trial excluded patients who had a history of autoimmune disease or who were on systemic immunosuppression. Peripheral blood for TCR sequencing was collected from all dose cohorts at baseline, on cycle 4 day 1, and on cycle 7 day 1. The samples were drawn from a first-in-human, open-label, multicenter phase I dose-escalation trial of ivuxolimab. Adults with locally advanced or metastatic melanoma, renal cell carcinoma, hepatocellular carcinoma or head and neck squamous cell carcinoma were enrolled in the trial. Before TCR sequencing, CD4+ and CD8+ T cells were separately sorted from peripheral blood. For sequencing of the TCRbeta CDR3 region, genomic DNA was extracted from the sorted cells. TCRbeta CDR3 regions were sequenced using the immunoSEQ Assay. Imported from immuneACCESS, the table was reduced by TCRdb to in-frame sequences with V and J called. These copies leave out some clones; in studies compared against another copy, an unresolved V gene accounts for under half, and the cause of the remainder is not known. This sample is represented by roughly 61,000 clones; roughly 84% of them were singletons. The ten largest clonotypes hold around 0.52% of the sample.

Concerning this clone: Its antigen remains undetermined. Base quality data are lacking; no much larger clone is found one base away.

The sequence came from an adult with an advanced solid tumor such as melanoma, head and neck, liver or kidney cancer. The rearranged segments are TRBV5-6 and TRBJ2-5, and 8 junctional nucleotides match TRBD1. Sequenced here: CD4+ or CD8+ T cells sorted from blood, sampled in a trial of the OX40 agonist ivuxolimab. The CDR3 reads CASSLTGGETQYF. The nucleotides are TGTGCCAGCAGCTTGACAGGGGGAGAGACCCAGTACTTC.